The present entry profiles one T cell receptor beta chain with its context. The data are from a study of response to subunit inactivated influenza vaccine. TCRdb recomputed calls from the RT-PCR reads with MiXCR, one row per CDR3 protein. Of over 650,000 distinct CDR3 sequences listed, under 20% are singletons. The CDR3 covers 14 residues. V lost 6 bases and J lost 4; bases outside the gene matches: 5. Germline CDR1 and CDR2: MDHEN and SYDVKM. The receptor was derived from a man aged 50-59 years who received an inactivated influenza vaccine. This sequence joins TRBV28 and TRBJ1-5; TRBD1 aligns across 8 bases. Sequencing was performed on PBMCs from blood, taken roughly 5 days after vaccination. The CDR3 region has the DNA TGTGCCAGCAGCCAGGACAGGGAAAATCAGCCCCAGCATTTT. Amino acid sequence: CASSQDRENQPQHF.